This TCR beta chain stems from a study of T cells after yellow fever vaccination. This clonotype was detected only a few times. The junction and the germline gene differ at one end; a read error may be behind it. Researchers made TCR cDNA using 5'RACE template switching, and this step added a universal primer site and UMIs. TCRdb re-derived calls from the 5' RACE reads in MiXCR, one entry per CDR3 protein. The sample records around 320,000 distinct CDR3 sequences, about 11% being singletons. The CDR3 extends over 13 amino acids. Germline CDR1 is MNHEY and CDR2 is SVGAGI. The chain uses TRBV6-5 and TRBJ2-7; D might be TRBD1 (5 bases). This specimen was CD4+ T cells sorted from PBMCs, taken 45 days after the yellow fever booster vaccination. The sequence was obtained from a man in his late teens or twenties who received the YFV17D yellow fever vaccine. CDR3 sequence: CASSYSQGYGQYF. CDR3 coding DNA: TGTGCCAGCAGTTACTCGCAGGGATACGGGCAGTACTTC.